A selection of T cell receptor beta chains follows, all from one sample in a study of Ad26.COV2.S vaccination and SARS-CoV-2 variants. Using immunoSEQ multiplex PCR, the repertoire was profiled, and TCRdb retains in-frame clones only, with some absent. This sample carries about 680,000 clones, more than 80% of them seen once, and the ten largest clones take about 1.5%. The input for sequencing was peripheral blood, taken in a trial of Ad26.COV2.S vaccine versus placebo. The origin of the receptors is a person aged 18-60 years who received the Ad26.COV2.S COVID-19 vaccine or a placebo. Each CDR3 is given with its conserved first and last residue. The D gene is left open where the match is weak. Where a row states a size, it is once, few, many or the class of an expanded clone; other rows omit it.

clone_size	v_call	j_call	d_call	cdr3_aa	cdr3_nt
.	TRBV7-9	TRBJ2-6	.	CASSLGGANVLTF	TGTGCCAGCAGCTTGGGAGGGGCCAACGTCCTGACTTTC
.	TRBV6-7	TRBJ2-1	TRBD1	CASSYPMTGGSYNEQFF	TGTGCCAGCAGTTACCCAATGACAGGGGGCTCCTACAATGAGCAGTTCTTC
.	TRBV3-1/TRBV3-2	TRBJ1-3	TRBD1	CASSFRQGGNTIYF	TGTGCCAGCAGCTTCCGACAGGGAGGAAACACCATATATTTT
.	TRBV7-8	TRBJ2-3	TRBD1	CASSNRGADTQYF	TGTGCCAGCAGCAACAGGGGAGCAGATACGCAGTATTTT
.	TRBV19	TRBJ1-2	.	CASNPRSYYGYTF	TGTGCCAGTAACCCCCGCTCATACTATGGCTACACCTTC
.	TRBV18	TRBJ1-1	.	CASSSKDRTEAFF	TGTGCCAGCTCATCAAAAGACAGAACTGAAGCTTTCTTT
.	TRBV7-2	TRBJ2-7	TRBD2	CASSFDGTSGASYEQYF	TGTGCCAGCAGCTTTGATGGGACTAGCGGGGCTTCCTACGAGCAGTACTTC
once	TRBV9	TRBJ2-2	.	CASSVPPTTGELFF	TGTGCCAGCAGCGTACCACCCACCACCGGGGAGCTGTTTTTT
.	TRBV12-3/TRBV12-4	TRBJ1-1	TRBD1	CASRQGVTEAFF	TGTGCCAGCAGACAGGGGGTAACTGAAGCTTTCTTT
.	TRBV7-9	TRBJ1-2	.	CASSLAGANYGYTF	TGTGCCAGCAGCTTGGCAGGCGCTAACTATGGCTACACCTTC
.	TRBV5-6	TRBJ2-1	TRBD1	CASSGRQQGYWDNEQFF	TGTGCCAGCAGCGGACGGCAACAGGGGTACTGGGACAATGAGCAGTTCTTC
.	TRBV3-1/TRBV3-2	TRBJ2-2	TRBD2	CASSPGLAANTGELFF	TGTGCCAGCAGCCCGGGACTAGCGGCGAACACCGGGGAGCTGTTTTTT
.	TRBV9	TRBJ1-2	.	CASSSNLRRTYGYTF	TGTGCCAGCAGCTCAAACCTACGGCGGACCTATGGCTACACCTTC
.	TRBV11-2	TRBJ2-1	.	CASSPLLVGEQFF	TGTGCCAGCAGCCCCCTACTAGTAGGTGAGCAGTTCTTC
.	TRBV19	TRBJ2-1	.	CASQGGNEQFF	TGTGCCAGCCAAGGGGGCAATGAGCAGTTCTTC
.	TRBV7-8	TRBJ2-3	TRBD1	CASSPDRGETDTQYF	TGTGCCAGCAGCCCGGACAGGGGAGAGACAGATACGCAGTATTTT
.	TRBV7-9	TRBJ2-1	TRBD2	CASSVLAGGPGEQFF	TGTGCCAGCAGCGTACTAGCGGGAGGGCCGGGTGAGCAGTTCTTC
.	TRBV30	TRBJ1-5	.	CAWSPPGGRVDQPQHF	TGTGCCTGGAGTCCCCCAGGAGGGAGGGTGGATCAGCCCCAGCATTTT
.	TRBV7-9	TRBJ2-5	.	CASSSLGAETQYF	TGTGCCAGCAGCTCACTAGGGGCAGAGACCCAGTACTTC
.	TRBV4-3	TRBJ2-1	TRBD2	CASSRHAGGLGNEQFF	TGCGCCAGCAGCCGGCACGCGGGGGGGCTAGGCAATGAGCAGTTCTTC
.	TRBV5-1	TRBJ1-2	.	CASSLGGTVRGYTF	TGCGCCAGCAGCTTAGGGGGTACAGTGCGTGGCTACACCTTC
once	TRBV3-1/TRBV3-2	TRBJ2-1	.	CASTPGSAGNEQFF	TGTGCCAGCACCCCTGGAAGTGCGGGCAATGAGCAGTTCTTC
.	TRBV7-2	TRBJ1-1	.	CASSPQEGWITEAFF	TGTGCCAGCAGCCCTCAAGAGGGATGGATCACTGAAGCTTTCTTT
.	TRBV10-3	TRBJ1-2	TRBD1	CAITRTGNYGYTF	TGTGCCATCACCCGGACAGGGAACTATGGCTACACCTTC
.	TRBV25-1	TRBJ2-6	.	CASSGGETGHSGANVLTF	TGTGCCAGCAGTGGGGGTGAGACTGGTCACTCTGGGGCCAACGTCCTGACTTTC
.	TRBV11-2	TRBJ1-4	.	CASSSGWSPNEKLFF	TGTGCCAGCAGCTCCGGCTGGAGCCCTAATGAAAAACTGTTTTTT
.	TRBV3-1/TRBV3-2	TRBJ2-4	.	CASSQRRGSNIQYF	TGTGCCAGCAGCCAAAGGAGGGGCTCAAACATTCAGTACTTC